This TCR beta chain was obtained from a study of blood T cells in healthy people across ages. Germline assignment: CDR1 SGHTA and CDR2 FQGNSA. The ends were cut back, 1 base at V and 5 bases at J, with 11 bases in the middle. The CDR3 is 14 amino acids. A sample-barcoded 5' primer and a J-beta primer mix were used in a second PCR of roughly 7 to 11 cycles. TCRdb used MiXCR to reprocess the 5' RACE reads, holding one entry per CDR3 protein. The repertoire holds 600,000 to 850,000 distinct CDR3 sequences, with 25% as singletons. The same sample was also used in a study of T cells of mothers and their children. As that report states: Whether related or unrelated, pairs show similar shaping of TCR recombination output by thymic selection.

Source material: blood. The sequence derives from a boy younger than 18 in good health. This chain connects TRBV7-2 to TRBJ2-5, with D perhaps matching TRBD2 (5 bases). The CDR3 loop reads CASSLDSGYETQYF. CDR3 sequence (DNA): TGTGCCAGCAGCTTAGATTCGGGATATGAGACCCAGTACTTC.